This T cell receptor beta chain was captured in a study of T-cell memory formation after mild COVID-19. In the case of this clonotype: What it recognizes is unknown.

Study outcomes and limitations: Still unconfirmed is whether the second-wave clones peaking on day 37 recognized SARS-CoV-2.

TCRdb recomputed calls from the 5' RACE reads with MiXCR, one row per CDR3 protein. The sample yields around 200,000 distinct CDR3 sequences, roughly a tenth seen once. Trimming cost V 5 bases and J 0 bases, with 10 bases left between them. The CDR3 contains 14 residues. Sequencing used PBMCs or a T cell subset sorted from them (not recorded which). The genes are TRBV12-3 or TRBV12-4 and TRBJ1-1; D call uncertain. The source is a man aged 18 to 30 who had mild COVID-19 (a few samples of this study predate the infection). Cell type and time point are not known. For the CDR3, the DNA is TGTGCCAGCAGTCCCGGCCGACTGAACACTGAAGCTTTCTTT. Protein sequence: CASSPGRLNTEAFF.